One and the same sample provided the 16 T cell receptor beta chains below, sequenced in a study of blood T cell repertoires in COVID-19. Clones were sequenced by immunoSEQ multiplex PCR, and TCRdb holds only the in-frame ones, with some missing. The table has around 270,000 clones, 88% seen once. The sample consisted of PBMCs or T cells enriched from blood (not recorded which). Receptors were obtained from a woman between 35 and 50 years old who had been exposed to COVID-19.

This clone appeared a few times. V gene TRBV29-1 combines with J gene TRBJ2-7; 14 bases align to TRBD2. The germline CDR1 and CDR2 sequences are SQVTM and ANQGSEA. With V trimmed by 7 bases and J by 1 base, 15 bases remained unmatched. The CDR3 sequence is 18 residues long. The CDR3 nucleotides are TGCAGCGCCAGACCAGGACTAGCGGGAGGTAGACGATCCTACGAGCAGTACGTC. This gives the protein CSARPGLAGGRRSYEQYV.

This clone has just a few counts. V is TRBV29-1 and J is TRBJ1-2, with D perhaps TRBD1 (6 bases). CDR1 and CDR2 (germline): SQVTM, ANQGSEA. CDR3 size: 12 residues. V lost 5 bases, J lost 4 bases, and 11 bases lay in between. The CDR3 coding sequence is TGCAGCGTTTCGACAGGAAGCTATGGCTACACCTTC. Protein product: CSVSTGSYGYTF.

This chain uses TRBV7-2 with TRBJ2-7; no clear D gene. This CDR3 comprises 13 residues. In germline, CDR1 is SGHTA, CDR2 FQGNSA. V was clipped by 4 bases and J by 2 bases, with 9 bases between them. The CDR3 DNA is TGTGCCAGCAGCTCCCCCCAAACCTACGAGCAGTACTTC. Its protein product is CASSSPQTYEQYF.

The chain uses TRBV21-1 and TRBJ1-1. TRBV21-1 is shown as a pseudogene. CDR3 length: 15 amino acids. CDR3 DNA sequence: TGTGCCAGCAGCATCCCGGGACTCAAGAACACTGAAGCTTTCTTT. It encodes CASSIPGLKNTEAFF.

V usage is TRBV2 and J usage is TRBJ2-3; 7 bases map to TRBD1. Germline V gene lookup returns CDR1 SNHLY and CDR2 FYNNEI. The V gene end was trimmed by 3 bases and the J gene end by 4 bases; junction bases not matched to a gene: 10. The CDR3 consists of 16 residues. The CDR3 sequence is CASSEQTGSGPDTQYF. The CDR3 DNA reads TGTGCCAGCAGTGAGCAGACAGGGAGTGGACCAGATACGCAGTATTTT.

V gene TRBV7-8 combines with J gene TRBJ1-4; tentative D call: TRBD1 (6 bases). Per germline, CDR1 SGHVS and CDR2 FQNEAQ. V lost 5 bases, J lost 0 bases, and 13 bases lay in between. This CDR3 has 16 residues. The CDR3 DNA reads as TGTGCCAGCAGCCAGGAGAGGGACACAACTAATGAAAAACTGTTTTTT. Its translation is CASSQERDTTNEKLFF.

The gene calls are TRBV6-1 and TRBJ2-3; 9 bases are shared with TRBD1. After removal of 1 base from V and 5 bases from J, the junction contained 4 bases not matched to a gene. This CDR3 is 15 amino acids long. From germline, CDR1 is MNHNS and CDR2 SASEGT. The CDR3 is CASSEVGTGRDTQYF. The CDR3 DNA is TGTGCCAGCAGTGAAGTGGGGACAGGGAGAGATACGCAGTATTTT.

This clone was picked up one time. J is TRBJ2-1 and V is TRBV7-3; TRBD1 matches 9 bases. The V gene's germline CDR1 is SGHTA and CDR2 FQGTGA. V shed 1 base, J shed 0 bases, and the junction held 7 bases outside the gene matches. This CDR3 has 18 residues. The CDR3 DNA reads TGTGCCAGCAGCTTAAGTCCCTACAGGGGGCTCTCCTACAATGAGCAGTTCTTC. This gives the protein CASSLSPYRGLSYNEQFF.

This chain links TRBV7-9 with TRBJ1-5; perhaps TRBD1 as D (5 bases). V shed 0 bases and J shed 3 bases, with 9 bases lying between them. The CDR3 contains 15 residues. Germline loops: CDR1 SEHNR, CDR2 FQNEAQ (reference sequence). CDR3 sequence reads: CASSLAAGTNQPQHF. CDR3 nucleotide sequence: TGTGCCAGCAGCTTAGCGGCGGGGACCAATCAGCCCCAGCATTTT.

V gene TRBV27 combines with J gene TRBJ1-2, with D tentatively TRBD1 (6 bases). Trimming cost V 0 bases and J 0 bases, with 8 bases left between them. The length of the CDR3 is 15 residues. Germline V gene data show CDR1 as MNHEY and CDR2 as SMNVEV (reference sequence). CDR3 sequence (DNA): TGTGCCAGCAGTTTATCGGCAGGGGCTAACTATGGCTACACCTTC. It translates to CASSLSAGANYGYTF.

The V and J genes are TRBV14 and TRBJ1-5, with D possibly TRBD1 on 6 matching bases. The CDR3 consists of 17 residues. The germline V gene encodes CDR1 SGHDN and CDR2 FVKESK. The V end lost 0 bases, the J end lost 4 bases, and 16 bases lay between the germline ends. The CDR3 DNA reads as TGTGCCAGCAGCCAAGATTGGGGGCCCCTTGGTAATCAGCCCCAGCATTTT. The encoded protein is CASSQDWGPLGNQPQHF.

The chain combines TRBV6-5 with TRBJ2-3; tentative D call: TRBD2 (6 bases). This CDR3 is 14 amino acids long. Trimming took 9 bases from V and 0 from J, leaving 13 bases between them. Germline V lookup: CDR1 MNHEY, CDR2 SVGAGI. The CDR3: CASRDSGSTDTQYF. In DNA, the CDR3 is TGTGCCAGTAGGGACTCTGGAAGCACAGATACGCAGTATTTT.

The chain recombines TRBV7-6 with TRBJ1-2; TRBD1 aligns across 9 bases. The CDR3 is 14 residues long. The V gene's germline CDR1 is SGHVS and CDR2 FNYEAQ. The ends lost 4 bases at V and 5 bases at J; junction bases unmatched: 5. This CDR3 is CASSSSGTGYGYTF. The CDR3 nucleotides read TGTGCCAGCAGCTCCTCCGGGACAGGGTATGGCTACACCTTC.

The chain employs TRBV27 and TRBJ1-2; D unclear. This CDR3 contains 13 residues. V lost 6 bases, J lost 5 bases, and 13 bases lay in between. The germline V gene encodes CDR1 MNHEY and CDR2 SMNVEV (reference sequence). The CDR3 region has the DNA TGTGCCAGCAGCCCGTCGTCTATATATGGCTACACCTTC. It specifies CASSPSSIYGYTF.

For this clone: The junction does not match germline at one end; this may be a read error. The rearrangement uses TRBV5-1 and TRBJ2-1, with D perhaps TRBD1 (6 bases). Germline-derived CDR1 and CDR2 are SGHRS and YFSETQ. There are 12 residues in the CDR3. CDR3 loop: CASSYQGNEQFF. For the CDR3, the DNA is TGTGCCAGCAGTTACCAGGGGAATGAGCAGTTCTTC.

The chain uses TRBV5-6 and TRBJ2-7, with D possibly matching TRBD2 (6 bases). This CDR3 has 14 residues. V lost 4 bases and J 2 bases, leaving 13 bases between the germline ends. Germline CDR1 and CDR2: SGHDT and YYEEEE. The CDR3 nucleotides read TGTGCCAGCAGCCTCGGACTAACTACCTACGAGCAGTACTTC. Its translation is CASSLGLTTYEQYF.